One and the same sample provided the 16 T cell receptor beta chains below, sequenced in a study of T cell responses to AZD1222 COVID-19 vaccine. Sequencing was performed with immunoSEQ multiplex PCR; in TCRdb, only in-frame clones are kept and a portion is missing. Here the sample spans about 130,000 clones, more than 75% being singletons. Sequencing used peripheral blood, obtained on day 0 of AZD1222 vaccination. The receptor source for this set is an adult in good health.

The chain combines TRBV19 with TRBJ1-6; D remains unclear. The CDR3 covers 12 residues. Germline assignment: CDR1 LNHDA and CDR2 SQIVND (reference sequence). V was trimmed by 0 bases and J by 12 bases, leaving 6 bases between them. CDR3 in DNA: TGTGCCAGTAGTATAGATGCAAGACCCCTCCACTTT. Amino acids: CASSIDARPLHF.

V usage is TRBV2 and J usage is TRBJ1-2; TRBD1 agrees at 7 bases. This CDR3 comprises 12 residues. Trimming took 8 bases from V and 6 from J; bases not matched to a gene: 6. The germline V gene encodes CDR1 SNHLY and CDR2 FYNNEI. In nucleotides, the CDR3 is TGTGCCAGCGGGGGGACAGCGGATGGCTACACCTTC. This sequence encodes CASGGTADGYTF.

V usage is TRBV9 and J usage is TRBJ1-6, with D tentatively TRBD1 (5 bases). Germline V CDR1 and CDR2: SGDLS, YYNGEE. V was pared by 0 bases and J by 6 bases, with 7 bases between. This CDR3 is built from 14 residues. CDR3 sequence reads: CASSVGGVNSPLHF. The CDR3 coding sequence is TGTGCCAGCAGCGTAGGAGGGGTTAATTCACCCCTCCACTTT. Based on the CDR3 plus reference TRBV9 and TRBJ1-6, the full variable domain is DSGVTQTPKHLITATGQRVTLRCSPRSGDLSVYWYQQSLDQGLQFLIQYYNGEERAKGNILERFSAQQFPDLHSELNLSSLELGDSALYFCASSVGGVNSPLHFGNGTRLTVT.

This rearrangement joins TRBV12-5 to TRBJ1-1; D ambiguous. The CDR3 extends over 14 amino acids. CDR1 is LGHNT, CDR2 FRNRAP, per germline. The V end was cut by 1 base, the J end by 0 bases, with 6 bases between. CDR3 loop: CASGLGQMNTEAFF. CDR3 coding DNA: TGTGCTAGTGGTTTGGGACAAATGAACACTGAAGCTTTCTTT.

The chain links TRBV2 to TRBJ1-5; possibly TRBD1 for D (6 bases). Germline lookup yields CDR1 SNHLY and CDR2 FYNNEI. The CDR3 has 15 residues. Deletions cut 8 bases from V and 0 bases from J, with 14 bases between. CDR3 in DNA: TGTGCCAGCGGGCCCACAGGGAATAGCAATCAGCCCCAGCATTTT. Its protein product is CASGPTGNSNQPQHF.

The V call is TRBV9, the J call TRBJ1-2, with D unclear. V dropped 1 base and J dropped 3 bases, with 16 bases sitting between them. The CDR3 is made up of 16 amino acids. Germline loops: CDR1 SGDLS, CDR2 YYNGEE. The chain's CDR3 is CASSVTPGAGDYGYTF. The CDR3 region has the DNA TGTGCCAGCAGCGTAACCCCGGGAGCTGGGGACTATGGCTACACCTTC.

The rearrangement links TRBV5-1 to TRBJ1-4, with D unresolved. The V end lost 4 bases, the J end lost 5 bases, and 15 bases lay between the germline ends. From germline, CDR1 is SGHRS and CDR2 YFSETQ. CDR3 length equals 15 residues. The CDR3 DNA reads TGCGCCAGCAGCCCCTGGGAGGGTTCCAATGAAAAACTGTTTTTT. The encoded protein is CASSPWEGSNEKLFF.

The V and J genes are TRBV18 and TRBJ1-2, with 7 positions matching TRBD1. There are 16 residues in the CDR3. The V gene's germline CDR1 is KGHSH and CDR2 LQKENI. Trimming took 4 bases from V and 3 from J; bases not matched to a gene: 11. CDR3 amino acids: CASSQGRQGADYGYTF. CDR3 DNA: TGTGCCAGCTCACAAGGGAGACAGGGAGCGGACTATGGCTACACCTTC.

For the CDR3, the DNA is TGTGCCAGCAGCCTCCGTAGGGGAGGATGGCACGAGCAGTACTTC. As protein: CASSLRRGGWHEQYF. This chain connects TRBV3-1 (or the pseudogene TRBV3-2) to TRBJ2-7; a possible D gene is TRBD2 (6 bases). Germline loops: CDR1 LGHDT, CDR2 YNNKEL (reference sequence). This CDR3 contains 15 residues. V lost 4 bases and J lost 5, with 18 bases in between.

This clone was observed a single time. J is TRBJ1-2 and V is TRBV5-1; D remains unclear. Germline loops: CDR1 SGHRS, CDR2 YFSETQ. The CDR3 is made up of 15 amino acids. V was shortened by 1 base and J by 3 bases, with 13 bases between the two germline ends. CDR3 residues: CASSLSEGSHYGYTF. The DNA of the CDR3 is TGCGCCAGCAGCTTGTCGGAAGGATCACACTATGGCTACACCTTC.

This clone appeared a single time. The V and J genes are TRBV5-4 and TRBJ1-2; 7 nucleotides match TRBD1. This CDR3 has 13 amino acids. Germline CDR1 is SGHNT and CDR2 is YYREEE (reference sequence). J was trimmed by 2 bases and V by 4 bases; bases with no gene match: 2. Here the CDR3 DNA reads TGTGCCAGCAGCCGGGGACAGAACTATGGCTACACCTTC. This translates into CASSRGQNYGYTF.

The rearrangement links TRBV27 to TRBJ1-1, with 8 positions matching TRBD1. Germline V gene lookup returns CDR1 MNHEY and CDR2 SMNVEV (reference sequence). This CDR3 is 15 amino acids long. V lost 5 bases to trimming and J lost 4 bases; unmatched junction nucleotides: 9. CDR3 sequence: CASSIRTGLGTEAFF. CDR3 coding DNA: TGTGCCAGCAGTATCCGGACAGGGCTGGGCACTGAAGCTTTCTTT.

The chain employs TRBV7-9 and TRBJ2-2, with TRBD1 matching 8 bases. The length of the CDR3 is 16 residues. From germline, CDR1 is SEHNR and CDR2 FQNEAQ (reference sequence). With V trimmed by 0 bases and J by 4 bases, 4 bases remained unmatched. As DNA, the CDR3 is TGTGCCAGCAGCTTAGCCCCCGGGACAGGCACCGGGGAGCTGTTTTTT. Amino acids: CASSLAPGTGTGELFF.

V and J are TRBV20-1 and TRBJ2-5, with D hard to call. This CDR3 has 10 residues. The ends were cut back, 6 bases at V and 4 bases at J, with 6 bases in the middle. CDR1 DFQATT and CDR2 SNEGSKA come from the germline V gene (reference sequence). The CDR3 loop is CSAELETQYF. The DNA for the CDR3 is TGCAGTGCCGAGCTAGAGACCCAGTACTTC.

The chain recombines TRBV6-5 with TRBJ1-4, with 7 bases matching TRBD1. Germline assignment: CDR1 MNHEY and CDR2 SVGAGI. J was trimmed by 5 bases and V by 5 bases; bases with no gene match: 8. The length of the CDR3 is 15 residues. The CDR3 spells CASSLTGAVNEKLFF. The CDR3 nucleotides read TGTGCCAGCAGTCTAACAGGGGCCGTCAATGAAAAACTGTTTTTT.

The CDR3 loop reads CSVKRAGNSNYGYTF. Written as DNA, the CDR3 is TGCAGCGTCAAACGGGCGGGGAATTCTAACTATGGCTACACCTTC. The chain combines TRBV29-1 with TRBJ1-2; the D is unclear. CDR3 length: 15 amino acids. V lost 6 bases to trimming and J lost 0 bases, with 17 bases between them. Germline loops: CDR1 SQVTM, CDR2 ANQGSEA.